Following are 18 T cell receptor beta chains from one sample sequenced in a study of blood T cell repertoires in COVID-19. Clones were sequenced by immunoSEQ multiplex PCR, and TCRdb holds only the in-frame ones, with some missing. The top ten hold approximately 2% of the sample, which has more than 85,000 clones, just over 85% seen once. Sequencing was performed on peripheral blood. These receptors were obtained from a man in his forties or fifties with COVID-19, enrolled during active disease.

This clone was seen a single time. The chain uses TRBV24-1 and TRBJ2-7, with 7 nucleotides matching TRBD1. This CDR3 contains 12 residues. Germline V CDR1 and CDR2: KGHDR, SFDVKD. The J segment lost 2 bases and the V segment lost 9 bases, leaving 3 bases of the junction unmatched. The CDR3, as DNA: TGTGCCACCGGGACAGACCCCTACGAGCAGTACTTC. Protein sequence: CATGTDPYEQYF.

The rearrangement uses TRBV6-1 and TRBJ2-4; D is uncertain. Germline V gene data show CDR1 as MNHNS and CDR2 as SASEGT. This CDR3 is 16 amino acids long. Trimming removed 0 bases at V and 0 bases at J, with 9 bases between. The chain's CDR3 is CASSEAIALAKNIQYF. The CDR3 DNA reads TGTGCCAGCAGTGAAGCAATAGCCTTAGCCAAAAACATTCAGTACTTC.

V and J are TRBV19 and TRBJ1-2, with TRBD1 identical over 7 bases. CDR3 size: 12 residues. V dropped 7 bases and J dropped 5; count of bases not matched to a gene: 4. Germline loops: CDR1 LNHDA, CDR2 SQIVND (reference sequence). DNA of the CDR3: TGTGCCAGTACGGACAGGACATATGGCTACACCTTC. It codes for CASTDRTYGYTF.

V gene TRBV9 combines with J gene TRBJ2-1; 9 positions agree with TRBD2. V trimming: 1 base; J trimming: 4 bases; junction bases outside the gene matches: 3. The CDR3 is 15 residues long. In germline, CDR1 is SGDLS, CDR2 YYNGEE. The CDR3 region is CASSVLAGTYNEQFF. The CDR3 coding sequence is TGTGCCAGCAGCGTACTAGCGGGGACTTACAATGAGCAGTTCTTC. The entire variable domain, with the rest obtained from reference TRBV9 and TRBJ2-1, is as follows: DSGVTQTPKHLITATGQRVTLRCSPRSGDLSVYWYQQSLDQGLQFLIQYYNGEERAKGNILERFSAQQFPDLHSELNLSSLELGDSALYFCASSVLAGTYNEQFFGPGTRLTVL.

This clone was counted a single time. The chain carries TRBV12-3 or TRBV12-4 and TRBJ1-2, with D possibly matching TRBD1 (5 bases). V gave up 6 bases and J gave up 4 bases, with 12 bases separating them. The CDR3 loop spans 13 amino acids. The CDR3 is CASRTDSRYGYTF. CDR3 bases: TGTGCCAGCAGGACCGACAGTCGCTATGGCTACACCTTC.

This chain connects TRBV6-2 or TRBV6-3 to TRBJ1-4; D is ambiguous. The CDR3 is 14 amino acids. Germline V gene data show CDR1 as MNHEY and CDR2 as SVGEGT. The germline V and J ends were trimmed by 2 bases and 8 bases, with 12 bases remaining between them. The CDR3 DNA reads TGTGCCAGCAGTTACGGAGAGAGAGGGGAAAAACTGTTTTTT. This codes for CASSYGERGEKLFF.

The V call is TRBV9, the J call TRBJ2-2; 9 positions agree with TRBD2. The CDR3 spans 15 residues. Germline CDR1 is SGDLS and CDR2 is YYNGEE. J was trimmed by 7 bases and V by 0 bases; bases with no gene match: 4. CDR3 sequence: CASSVGGLANGELFF. The CDR3, as DNA: TGTGCCAGCAGCGTAGGTGGACTAGCGAACGGGGAGCTGTTTTTT.

The V and J genes are TRBV5-1 and TRBJ2-7; 14 bases match TRBD2. V lost 4 bases to trimming and J lost 5 bases; unmatched junction nucleotides: 5. This CDR3 has 15 amino acids. CDR1 and CDR2 from the germline V gene are SGHRS and YFSETQ. This CDR3 is CASSHGLAGGHEQYF. The CDR3 nucleotides are TGCGCCAGCAGCCACGGACTAGCGGGGGGCCACGAGCAGTACTTC.

The chain joins TRBV19 to TRBJ2-3, with 11 bases matching TRBD1. The CDR3 runs 14 residues. Trimming removed 4 bases from V and 7 bases from J; junction bases left unmatched: 4. The germline V gene encodes CDR1 LNHDA and CDR2 SQIVND (reference sequence). DNA of the CDR3: TGTGCCAGTAGTACGGACAGGGGGCGAAATACGCAGTATTTT. Translated, it gives CASSTDRGRNTQYF.

This chain links TRBV24-1 with TRBJ2-3; 11 bases are shared with TRBD2. Germline-derived CDR1 and CDR2 are KGHDR and SFDVKD. The CDR3 loop spans 16 amino acids. The trim removed 5 bases at V and 4 bases at J, leaving 7 bases unmatched. DNA for the CDR3: TGTGCCACCAGTGCCGCTAGCGGGGGGTTCGCAGATACGCAGTATTTT. Its protein product is CATSAASGGFADTQYF.

V usage is TRBV29-1 and J usage is TRBJ1-2; 9 bases agree with TRBD1. The CDR3 loop spans 13 amino acids. J gave up 7 bases and V 7 bases, and 10 bases lay outside the gene matches. Germline V lookup: CDR1 SQVTM, CDR2 ANQGSEA. The CDR3 loop is CSASFRDRVGYTF. DNA of the CDR3: TGCAGCGCTTCGTTCCGGGACAGGGTTGGCTACACCTTC. Full variable domain (outside the CDR3, taken from reference TRBV29-1 and TRBJ1-2): SAVISQKPSRDICQRGTSLTIQCQVDSQVTMMFWYRQQPGQSLTLIATANQGSEATYESGFVIDKFPISRPNLTFSTLTVSNMSPEDSSIYLCSASFRDRVGYTFGSGTRLTVV.

The chain links TRBV12-1 to TRBJ2-3; TRBD2, the table's D call, lacks a check against the DNA. TRBV12-1 is a documented pseudogene. The CDR3 totals 18 residues. CDR3 sequence: CASSPGTSGGAGEDTQYF. CDR3 bases: TGTGCCAGCAGCCCCGGGACTAGCGGGGGGGCCGGTGAAGATACGCAGTATTTT.

The V call is TRBV19, the J call TRBJ2-7, with a weak D call TRBD2 (5 bases). CDR1 is LNHDA, CDR2 SQIVND, per germline (reference sequence). CDR3 length: 16 amino acids. The V gene lost 0 bases and the J gene lost 3 bases, with 15 bases spanning the gap. The CDR3 DNA reads as TGTGCCAGTAGTATAGATCCATCCGGGGTAATCTACGAGCAGTACTTC. It yields the protein CASSIDPSGVIYEQYF.

The CDR3 sequence is CASQTGGGGNYGYTF. Here the CDR3 DNA reads TGTGCCAGTCAAACAGGGGGAGGGGGTAACTATGGCTACACCTTC. The chain carries TRBV28 and TRBJ1-2; 8 positions match TRBD1. The V and J ends lost 9 bases and 1 base, in that order; junction bases with no gene match: 10. The CDR3 has 15 residues. Germline V CDR1 and CDR2: MDHEN, SYDVKM.

This clone showed up just a few times. The chain is built from TRBV20-1 and TRBJ2-2, with 8 bases matching TRBD1. Losses at the gene ends were 3 bases for V and 4 bases for J; bases not matched to a gene: 10. The CDR3 consists of 16 residues. The germline CDR1 and CDR2 sequences are DFQATT and SNEGSKA (reference sequence). Written as DNA, the CDR3 is TGCAGTGCTAGTTCACAGGGGGAAATTCCCACCGGGGAGCTGTTTTTT. Translating it yields CSASSQGEIPTGELFF.

The V and J genes are TRBV30 and TRBJ1-6, with 9 nucleotides matching TRBD1. J gave up 6 bases and V 6 bases, and 12 bases lay outside the gene matches. Germline CDR1 reads GTSNPN; CDR2 reads SVGIG (reference sequence). This CDR3 has 16 residues. The CDR3 DNA is TGTGCCTGCCCTCCTACCGGGACAGGGTTTAATTCACCCCTCCACTTT. This codes for CACPPTGTGFNSPLHF.

This sequence joins TRBV14 and TRBJ2-3; 10 positions agree with TRBD1. Losses at the gene ends were 5 bases for V and 8 bases for J; bases not matched to a gene: 10. Germline CDR1 and CDR2: SGHDN and FVKESK. The CDR3 consists of 15 residues. The CDR3 DNA reads as TGTGCCAGCAGCTCCCGAGACAGGGGGCCAGGTACGCAGTATTTT. This encodes CASSSRDRGPGTQYF.

The chain recombines TRBV10-1 with TRBJ1-1; 10 nucleotides align to TRBD1. The germline CDR1 and CDR2 sequences are WNHNN and SYGVQD (reference sequence). J gave up 9 bases and V 0 bases, and 4 bases lay outside the gene matches. This CDR3 has 14 residues. The CDR3: CASSESTGQGKAFF. Written as DNA, the CDR3 is TGCGCCAGCAGTGAGTCGACGGGACAGGGGAAAGCTTTCTTT.